One sample yielded the 14 T cell receptor beta chains listed below, sequenced in a study of T cells in localized non-small cell lung cancer (dated by TCRdb to 2018 to 2021). Libraries were prepared through the immunoSEQ multiplex PCR assay. TCRdb holds this immuneACCESS table with in-frame rearrangements only. Some clones are missing; in checked studies, unresolved V genes explain under half, and the rest has no known cause. This sample is represented by approximately 61,000 clones; 80% to 90% of them were singletons. 5.2% of the sample is held by the ten biggest clonotypes. The sequences come from peripheral blood, collected before any cancer treatment. Receptors originate from a woman aged 40-70 years with stage I lung adenocarcinoma.

V is TRBV5-1 and J is TRBJ1-5, with D perhaps matching TRBD1 (5 bases). CDR3 length: 16 amino acids. The V end lost 4 bases, the J end lost 9 bases, and 23 bases lay between the germline ends. The germline gives CDR1 SGHRS, CDR2 YFSETQ. CDR3 DNA sequence: TGCGCCAGCAGCACGGGACCCGCCGTTGCATCTCGGCCCCAGCATTTT. It yields the protein CASSTGPAVASRPQHF.

The sample holds a few counts of this clone. This chain uses TRBV7-2 with TRBJ2-7; D call uncertain. The germline V gene encodes CDR1 SGHTA and CDR2 FQGNSA. V dropped 6 bases and J dropped 3 bases, with 6 bases sitting between them. The CDR3 runs to 11 residues. The CDR3 loop reads CASSRNYEQYF. CDR3 sequence (DNA): TGTGCCAGCAGTCGTAACTACGAGCAGTACTTC. The variable domain in full, with the rest retrieved from reference TRBV7-2 and TRBJ2-7, is GAGVSQSPSNKVTEKGKDVELRCDPISGHTALYWYRQSLGQGLEFLIYFQGNSAPDKSGLPSDRFSAERTGGSVSTLTIQRTQQEDSAVYLCASSRNYEQYFGPGTRLTVT.

A single count supports this clone. The chain links TRBV18 to TRBJ2-1; 11 bases fit TRBD2. V gave up 3 bases and J gave up 7 bases; unmatched junction bases: 5. This CDR3 has 15 amino acids. CDR1 is KGHSH and CDR2 is LQKENI in the germline V gene. CDR3 sequence reads: CASSPSSGGFNEQFF. CDR3 nucleotide sequence: TGTGCCAGCTCACCGTCTAGCGGGGGGTTTAATGAGCAGTTCTTC.

The chain recombines TRBV10-3 with TRBJ1-3; possibly TRBD1 for D (6 bases). This CDR3 is built from 18 residues. CDR1 is ENHRY, CDR2 SYGVKD, per germline. Trimming pared 6 bases from V and 0 bases from J, leaving 21 bases between. The CDR3 region is CAISAAPGTSTSGNTIYF. The CDR3 bases are TGTGCCATCAGCGCAGCCCCCGGGACATCTACCTCTGGAAACACCATATATTTT.

The chain uses TRBV15 and TRBJ1-4; the D gene is possibly TRBD1 (5 bases). Per germline, CDR1 LNHNV and CDR2 YYDKDF (reference sequence). Trimming removed 5 bases from V and 2 bases from J, with 12 bases in between. This CDR3 is built from 15 residues. In nucleotides, the CDR3 is TGTGCCACCAGCGAAAGCAGGGTGACTAATGAAAAACTGTTTTTT. Protein product: CATSESRVTNEKLFF.

This clone showed up just a few times. The chain links TRBV29-1 to TRBJ1-3, with D uncertain. Germline CDR1 is SQVTM and CDR2 is ANQGSEA. The V and J ends lost 6 bases and 4 bases respectively, with 10 bases between them. The CDR3 is 12 amino acids. CDR3 sequence (DNA): TGCAGCGTACGCCTCTGGGGAAACACCATATATTTT. It is translated as CSVRLWGNTIYF.

The chain has TRBV5-4 and TRBJ1-1; unclear D gene. Germline V gene sequence: CDR1 SGHNT, CDR2 YYREEE (reference sequence). V lost 0 bases, J lost 0 bases, and 9 bases lay in between. The CDR3 has 15 residues. The CDR3 reads CASSLEQRMNTEAFF. The DNA of the CDR3 is TGTGCCAGCAGCTTGGAACAGCGTATGAACACTGAAGCTTTCTTT.

This clone was detected a few times. This sequence joins TRBV21-1 and TRBJ2-7. TRBV21-1 is labeled a pseudogene. The CDR3 runs to 13 residues. The CDR3 protein is CAGHAISSYEQYF. For the CDR3, the DNA is TGTGCCGGCCACGCTATTAGCTCCTACGAGCAGTACTTC.

The chain combines TRBV5-1 with TRBJ2-7; tentatively, D is TRBD1 (6 bases). The CDR3 extends over 13 amino acids. V dropped 5 bases and J dropped 7 bases, with 16 bases sitting between them. Germline V gene sequence: CDR1 SGHRS, CDR2 YFSETQ. CDR3 sequence: CASSLQGGREQYF. In DNA form, the CDR3 reads TGCGCCAGCAGTTTACAGGGTGGACGGGAGCAGTACTTC.

V is TRBV12-5 and J is TRBJ1-1, with D possibly being TRBD1 (5 bases). Trimming removed 1 base at V and 0 bases at J, with 6 bases between. This CDR3 is 14 amino acids long. The germline V gene encodes CDR1 LGHNT and CDR2 FRNRAP. The CDR3 DNA sequence: TGTGCTAGTGGTTTGGGGGGCATGAACACTGAAGCTTTCTTT. It translates to CASGLGGMNTEAFF.

The chain joins TRBV6-5 to TRBJ2-2, with a tentative D call TRBD2 (5 bases). CDR1 MNHEY and CDR2 SVGAGI come from the germline V gene. This CDR3 is 15 amino acids long. V lost 4 bases to trimming and J lost 4 bases, with 13 bases between them. The CDR3 coding sequence is TGTGCCAGCAGTTCTGACTACAGCACCACCGGGGAGCTGTTTTTT. As protein: CASSSDYSTTGELFF.

DNA of the CDR3: TGTGCCAGCAGCTCCAGACTCTCTCCAGATACGCAGTATTTT. It encodes CASSSRLSPDTQYF. The gene calls are TRBV11-3 and TRBJ2-3; D remains ambiguous. This CDR3 has 14 residues. The germline V gene encodes CDR1 SGHNT and CDR2 YENEEA. V was shortened by 4 bases and J by 4 bases, with 12 bases between the two germline ends.

This clone is medium-sized within its sample. DNA of the CDR3: TGCGCCAGCAGCCCGGACAGGGGGAACACTGAAGCTTTCTTT. Translating it yields CASSPDRGNTEAFF. The chain is built from TRBV4-3 and TRBJ1-1; 9 nucleotides line up with TRBD1. CDR1 and CDR2 from the germline V gene are LGHNA and YSLEER. This CDR3 has 14 amino acids. V gave up 4 bases and J gave up 1 base; unmatched junction bases: 1.

The gene calls are TRBV7-2 and TRBJ2-1; 8 bases match TRBD1. Germline trimming cut 0 bases from V and 3 bases from J; bases unmatched to any gene: 1. The CDR3 has 15 amino acids. The germline V gene has CDR1 SGHTA and CDR2 FQGNSA. In DNA form, the CDR3 reads TGTGCCAGCAGCTTAGCACAGGGGGTCTACAATGAGCAGTTCTTC. Amino acids: CASSLAQGVYNEQFF.